Sequencing of this T cell receptor beta chain was carried out in a study of metastatic and nonmetastatic thyroid tumors. Study as a whole: Repertoire comparison spanned blood and tumor or nodule tissue of malignant and benign thyroid patients.

This CDR3 contains 15 residues. CDR1 is DFQATT and CDR2 is SNEGSKA in the germline V gene (reference sequence). With V trimmed by 4 bases and J by 3 bases, 10 bases remained unmatched. General study results and limits: A significant increase in TCR beta diversity was reportedly seen in malignant thyroid tumors relative to benign nodules, in blood and tumor.

Original methodology: The distant-metastasis classifier for papillary thyroid cancer was built from CDR3 differences across clinicopathological groups. TCRdb re-processed the PCR reads through MiXCR. It is TCRdb's table, rather than the study itself, that gives the V and J calls and clone size. The sample yields approximately 35,000 clones, roughly a third seen once. Patients had received no treatment of any kind before thyroid surgery. On this clone itself: The antigen is unknown.

The receptor's source is a female donor with papillary thyroid cancer or a benign thyroid nodule (not recorded which). Some clones in this sample may be carry-over from other donors' samples. The chain recombines TRBV20-1 with TRBJ2-7; 9 nucleotides align to TRBD1. Sequenced material: tumor tissue. The CDR3, as DNA: TGCAGTGCTACATGGAACAGGGGGCCAGTCTACGAGCAGTACTTC. It codes for CSATWNRGPVYEQYF.